The 17 T cell receptor beta chains below all came from one sample that was sequenced in a study of hypomethylating agent response in myelodysplastic syndrome. TCRdb's table, derived via immunoSEQ multiplex PCR, lists solely in-frame clones and lacks some. This sample carries 2,500 to 4,000 clones, roughly 90% of them seen once, and the ten largest clones take approximately 20%. Material: bone marrow, obtained before or after starting hypomethylating agent treatment for myelodysplastic syndrome (not recorded which). The receptors derive from a human donor with myelodysplastic syndrome.

The chain recombines TRBV6-6 with TRBJ1-1; D is possibly TRBD1 (5 bases). The CDR3 sequence is 12 residues long. Trimming shortened V by 4 bases and J by 3 bases, and 6 bases separated the two germline ends. The germline CDR1 and CDR2 sequences are MNHNY and SVGAGI (reference sequence). CDR3 bases: TGTGCCAGCAGTTGGGGGGACACTGAAGCTTTCTTT. Its protein is CASSWGDTEAFF.

The chain carries TRBV30 and TRBJ1-3; TRBD1 matches 7 bases. Germline CDR1 GTSNPN, CDR2 SVGIG (reference sequence). This CDR3 has 12 residues. V was pared by 4 bases and J by 7 bases, with 4 bases of the junction left unmatched. CDR3 protein: CAWIQGPNTIYF. The CDR3 region has the DNA TGTGCCTGGATACAGGGGCCCAACACCATATATTTT.

The chain links TRBV28 to TRBJ1-2; D gene unclear. In germline, CDR1 is MDHEN, CDR2 SYDVKM. The CDR3 extends over 15 amino acids. Trimming took 1 base from V and 4 from J, leaving 13 bases between them. CDR3 loop: CASSLSENQGYGYTF. The CDR3 region has the DNA TGTGCCAGCAGTTTATCCGAAAATCAAGGCTATGGCTACACCTTC.

The V and J genes are TRBV7-8 and TRBJ2-2; no reliable D call. Germline values: CDR1 SGHVS, CDR2 FQNEAQ. This CDR3 has 13 amino acids. V dropped 5 bases and J dropped 6 bases, with 10 bases sitting between them. The CDR3 loop reads CASSPYPAGELFF. The DNA for the CDR3 is TGTGCCAGCAGCCCTTATCCGGCCGGGGAGCTGTTTTTT. The full variable domain, in which reference TRBV7-8 and TRBJ2-2 provide the parts outside the CDR3, is GAGVSQSPRYKVAKRGQDVALRCDPISGHVSLFWYQQALGQGPEFLTYFQNEAQLDKSGLPSDRFFAERPEGSVSTLKIQRTQQEDSAVYLCASSPYPAGELFFGEGSRLTVL.

The V and J genes are TRBV7-2 and TRBJ2-7; D gene ambiguous. The CDR3 consists of 15 residues. Germline assignment: CDR1 SGHTA and CDR2 FQGNSA. Trimming removed 2 bases from V and 2 bases from J, with 13 bases in between. This chain's CDR3 is CASSLFTVGAYEQYF. The CDR3 nucleotides read TGTGCCAGCAGCTTATTTACGGTTGGCGCCTACGAGCAGTACTTC.

V and J are TRBV28 and TRBJ2-2, with D tentatively TRBD1 (5 bases). The CDR3 extends over 13 amino acids. Per germline, CDR1 MDHEN and CDR2 SYDVKM. Trimming pared 10 bases from V and 0 bases from J, leaving 9 bases between. The CDR3 DNA sequence: TGTGCCACCCAGGGCACGAACACCGGGGAGCTGTTTTTT. The encoded protein is CATQGTNTGELFF.

The chain couples TRBV2 to TRBJ2-3; TRBD2 agrees at 7 bases. The CDR3 has 17 amino acids. The germline gives CDR1 SNHLY, CDR2 FYNNEI. V trimming: 8 bases; J trimming: 2 bases; junction bases outside the gene matches: 16. Written as DNA, the CDR3 is TGTGCCAGCCGCGATCCATATAGAGCGGGGCACACAGATACGCAGTATTTT. Protein product: CASRDPYRAGHTDTQYF.

CDR3 region: CASTISEIGDTQYF. The CDR3 DNA reads as TGTGCCAGCACCATTAGTGAGATTGGAGATACGCAGTATTTT. This rearrangement joins TRBV5-8 to TRBJ2-3; D not resolved. Germline CDR1 SGHTS, CDR2 YDEGEE. The CDR3 covers 14 residues. V lost 6 bases and J lost 5, with 16 bases in between.

J is TRBJ2-1 and V is TRBV7-3; D not certain. V was clipped by 1 base and J by 2 bases, with 3 bases between them. The germline CDR1 and CDR2 sequences are SGHTA and FQGTGA. The CDR3 is 13 residues long. The DNA for the CDR3 is TGTGCCAGCAGCTTAAATACCTACAATGAGCAGTTCTTC. It specifies CASSLNTYNEQFF.

The gene calls are TRBV6-5 and TRBJ1-2; D unclear. The CDR3 extends over 12 amino acids. The ends were cut back, 8 bases at V and 0 bases at J, with 7 bases in the middle. The V gene's germline CDR1 is MNHEY and CDR2 SVGAGI. The CDR3 region is CASQHPNYGYTF. Here the CDR3 DNA reads TGTGCCAGCCAGCACCCTAACTATGGCTACACCTTC.

The chain carries TRBV6-6 and TRBJ1-5; TRBD1 is a possible D gene (5 bases). Between the trimmed V and J ends, which lost 7 bases and 3 bases, there was a span of 13 bases. The length of the CDR3 is 14 residues. In germline, CDR1 is MNHNY, CDR2 SVGAGI (reference sequence). CDR3 sequence reads: CASINGGNNQPQHF. CDR3 DNA: TGTGCCAGCATTAACGGGGGGAACAATCAGCCCCAGCATTTT.

The chain recombines TRBV19 with TRBJ1-1; D gene uncertain. V was cut by 4 bases and J by 1 base, with 7 bases left in between. CDR1 and CDR2 (germline): LNHDA, SQIVND (reference sequence). This CDR3 is built from 13 residues. The CDR3 region is CASSTSRNTEAFF. CDR3 DNA: TGTGCCAGTAGTACTAGTAGGAACACTGAAGCTTTCTTT.

The chain has TRBV28 and TRBJ2-5; TRBD1 aligns across 10 bases. The end of the DNA fits TRBJ2-7 better, so the J call may be wrong. Germline CDR1 reads MDHEN; CDR2 reads SYDVKM. The CDR3 loop spans 15 amino acids. Here the CDR3 DNA reads TGTGCCAGCAGTCCAGGGACAGGGGCCACCTACGAGCAGTACTTC. This codes for CASSPGTGATYEQYF.

The chain links TRBV7-2 to TRBJ2-1, with 9 nucleotides matching TRBD2. Trimming cost V 3 bases and J 6 bases; bases outside gene matches: 6. The CDR3 is 15 residues long. Germline assignment: CDR1 SGHTA and CDR2 FQGNSA. CDR3 nucleotide sequence: TGTGCCAGCAGCTTTAGGGCGGGAGGGAGCAATGAGCAGTTCTTC. Residues: CASSFRAGGSNEQFF.

This chain uses TRBV6-1 with TRBJ1-1; TRBD1 is a possible D gene (6 bases). The ends were cut back, 2 bases at V and 8 bases at J, with 15 bases in the middle. CDR1 MNHNS and CDR2 SASEGT come from the germline V gene. This CDR3 has 14 amino acids. CDR3 sequence: CASSERWQGPEAFF. The CDR3 DNA sequence: TGTGCCAGCAGTGAACGTTGGCAGGGGCCAGAAGCTTTCTTT.

The V and J genes are TRBV5-6 and TRBJ1-2, with 10 bases that match TRBD1. From germline, CDR1 is SGHDT and CDR2 YYEEEE. The CDR3 spans 13 residues. V shed 4 bases and J 8 bases; nucleotides not matched to a gene: 5. The CDR3 loop is CASSRMTGGGYTF. The CDR3 coding sequence is TGTGCCAGCAGCCGAATGACAGGGGGCGGCTACACCTTC.

The rearrangement joins TRBV12-5 to TRBJ2-7, with 7 bases aligning to TRBD1. CDR3 length equals 14 residues. CDR1 and CDR2 from the germline V gene are LGHNT and FRNRAP. V lost 7 bases to trimming and J lost 3 bases; unmatched junction nucleotides: 9. CDR3 protein: CASAQGTGVYEQYF. The CDR3 nucleotides read TGTGCTAGTGCCCAGGGCACAGGGGTCTACGAGCAGTACTTC.